The entry below describes one T cell receptor (beta chain). PBMCs, the starting material, were the source of sorted CD4+ and CD8+ T cells. cDNA serving as the sequencing template came from extracted, reverse transcribed RNA. The data were produced by immunoSEQ multiplex PCR, yet TCRdb's version contains in-frame clones alone and is incomplete. The table has over 150,000 clones, more than 55% seen once. The data derive from a study of CD8+ T cells in alopecia areata. Germline V gene data show CDR1 as SGHAT and CDR2 as FQNNGV. The CDR3 sequence is 14 residues long. V lost 4 bases to trimming and J lost 4 bases, with 14 bases between them.

The V gene is TRBV11-2, the J gene TRBJ2-7, with TRBD1 as a possible D gene (6 bases). The TCR comes from a human donor in good health. The sample taken for sequencing was CD8+ T cells sorted from blood. CDR3 nucleotide sequence: TGTGCCAGCAGCTCCGAACAGGGTTGGTACGAGCAGTACTTC. Amino acid sequence: CASSSEQGWYEQYF.